This TCR beta chain is from a study of blood T cell repertoires in COVID-19. Overall study context: From the United States, Italy and Spain came samples of acute and convalescent COVID-19. Sources were T cells, B-cell-depleted T cells, or PBMCs; the material itself was cDNA or gDNA.

Original analysis: Reference gene primers were amplified, and this amplification served to estimate nucleated cell counts. Data came from immunoSEQ multiplex PCR; TCRdb stores just in-frame clones and leaves some out. Clone size and V and J calls were adopted from that table, with D and trimming inferred from the DNA. The table has over 600,000 clones, 85% to 90% seen once. A few counts support this clone. The sequence came from a woman younger than 35 with acute or convalescent COVID-19. What was sequenced was peripheral blood.

The CDR3 bases are TGTGCCAGCAGTAAAGCGGGGGGCTCCTACAATGAGCAGTTCTTC. Translated: CASSKAGGSYNEQFF. The chain links TRBV6-4 to TRBJ2-1; TRBD2 aligns across 9 bases. J gave up 0 bases and V 5 bases, and 2 bases lay outside the gene matches. The CDR3 has 15 amino acids. Per the germline V gene, CDR1 is MRHNA and CDR2 is SNTAGT.